Given below is one T cell receptor beta chain in context. What it recognizes is unknown. These data belong to a study of siplizumab effects on memory and regulatory T cells. From germline, CDR1 is LNHDA and CDR2 SQIVND (reference sequence). The CDR3 has 16 residues. The ends were cut back, 5 bases at V and 4 bases at J, with 20 bases in the middle. Whole-study findings and limits: With siplizumab, cumulative frequency of CD4+ memory-derived alloreactive sequences dropped significantly. The Treg-derived share of mappable alloreactive CD4+ clones averaged approximately 71% with siplizumab and 26.9% in controls. No naive or memory phenotype could be assigned to roughly 75-96% of proliferating clones.

Assays covered 85,000 to 100,000 TCR templates per sample. The repertoire was sequenced with immunoSEQ multiplex PCR; TCRdb's copy has only in-frame clones and lacks some. The sample includes 95,000 to 130,000 clones, approximately 94% of them seen just once. The V call is TRBV19, the J call TRBJ2-5, with D possibly TRBD2 on 5 matching bases. This TCR was sampled from a human donor in good health. Source material: non-Treg CD4+ T cells sorted from blood. CDR3 in DNA: TGTGCCAGTAGTCGGTCCTGGGAGACCTGGGGAGAGACCCAGTACTTC. It encodes CASSRSWETWGETQYF.